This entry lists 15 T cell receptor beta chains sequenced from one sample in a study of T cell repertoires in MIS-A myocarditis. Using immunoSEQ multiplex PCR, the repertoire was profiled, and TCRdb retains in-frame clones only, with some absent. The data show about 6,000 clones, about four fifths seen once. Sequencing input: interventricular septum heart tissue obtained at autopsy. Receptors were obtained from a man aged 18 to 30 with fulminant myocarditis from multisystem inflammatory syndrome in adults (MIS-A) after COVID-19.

The CDR3: CASSSGGGQGNEQFF. In DNA form, the CDR3 reads TGTGCCAGCAGCAGCGGCGGGGGGCAGGGCAATGAGCAGTTCTTC. This chain connects TRBV11-3 to TRBJ2-1; TRBD2 agrees at 8 bases. The CDR3 totals 15 residues. The V gene end was trimmed by 5 bases and the J gene end by 6 bases; junction bases not matched to a gene: 9. Germline CDR1 and CDR2: SGHNT and YENEEA. Using reference TRBV11-3 and TRBJ2-1 for the parts outside the CDR3, the full variable domain is EAGVVQSPRYKIIEKKQPVAFWCNPISGHNTLYWYLQNLGQGPELLIRYENEEAVDDSQLPKDRFSAERLKGVDSTLKIQPAELGDSAVYLCASSSGGGQGNEQFFGPGTRLTVL.

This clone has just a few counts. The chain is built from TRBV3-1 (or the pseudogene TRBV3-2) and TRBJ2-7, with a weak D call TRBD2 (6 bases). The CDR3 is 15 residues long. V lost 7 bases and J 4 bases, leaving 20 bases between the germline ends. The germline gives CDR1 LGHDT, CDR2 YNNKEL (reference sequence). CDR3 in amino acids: CASTLGFPGGYEQYF. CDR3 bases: TGTGCCAGCACCCTAGGATTTCCCGGGGGATACGAGCAGTACTTC.

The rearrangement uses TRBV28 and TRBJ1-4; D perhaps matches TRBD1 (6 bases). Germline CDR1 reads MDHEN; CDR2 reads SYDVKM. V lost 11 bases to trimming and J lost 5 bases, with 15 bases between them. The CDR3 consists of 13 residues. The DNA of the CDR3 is TGTGCCGCGAAACAGGGACCCAATGAAAAACTGTTTTTT. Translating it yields CAAKQGPNEKLFF.

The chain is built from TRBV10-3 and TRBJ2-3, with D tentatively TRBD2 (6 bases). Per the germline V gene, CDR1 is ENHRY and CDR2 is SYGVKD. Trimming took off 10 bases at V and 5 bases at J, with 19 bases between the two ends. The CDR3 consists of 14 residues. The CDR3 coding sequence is TGTGCCACCGGAGGCGGGGATCGGGGAGATACGCAGTATTTT. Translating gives CATGGGDRGDTQYF.

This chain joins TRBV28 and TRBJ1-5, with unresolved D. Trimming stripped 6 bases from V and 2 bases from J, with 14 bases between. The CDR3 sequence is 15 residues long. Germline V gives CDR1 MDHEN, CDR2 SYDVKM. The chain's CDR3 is CASRHALGGNQPQHF. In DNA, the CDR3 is TGTGCCAGCAGACACGCTTTAGGAGGCAATCAGCCCCAGCATTTT. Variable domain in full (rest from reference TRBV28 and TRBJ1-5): DVKVTQSSRYLVKRTGEKVFLECVQDMDHENMFWYRQDPGLGLRLIYFSYDVKMKEKGDIPEGYSVSREKKERFSLILESASTNQTSMYLCASRHALGGNQPQHFGDGTRLSIL.

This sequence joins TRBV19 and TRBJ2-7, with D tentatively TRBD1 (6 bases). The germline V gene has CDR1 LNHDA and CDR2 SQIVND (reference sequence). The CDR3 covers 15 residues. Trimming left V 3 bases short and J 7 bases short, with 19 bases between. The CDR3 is CASSIHAGEGWEQYF. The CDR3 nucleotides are TGTGCCAGTAGTATCCATGCAGGGGAAGGATGGGAGCAGTACTTC.

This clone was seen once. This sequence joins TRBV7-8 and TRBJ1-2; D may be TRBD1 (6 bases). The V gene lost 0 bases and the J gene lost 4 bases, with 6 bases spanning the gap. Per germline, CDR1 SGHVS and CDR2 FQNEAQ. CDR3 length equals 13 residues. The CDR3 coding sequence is TGTGCCAGCAGCTTAGCAGGGGGCTATGGCTACACCTTC. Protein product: CASSLAGGYGYTF.

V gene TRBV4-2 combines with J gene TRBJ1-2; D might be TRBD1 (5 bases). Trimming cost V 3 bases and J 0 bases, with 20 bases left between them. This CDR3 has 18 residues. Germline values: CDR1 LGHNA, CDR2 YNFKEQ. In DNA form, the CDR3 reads TGTGCCAGCAGCCAGACAAGACCGGGACGGACTACTAACTATGGCTACACCTTC. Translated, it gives CASSQTRPGRTTNYGYTF.

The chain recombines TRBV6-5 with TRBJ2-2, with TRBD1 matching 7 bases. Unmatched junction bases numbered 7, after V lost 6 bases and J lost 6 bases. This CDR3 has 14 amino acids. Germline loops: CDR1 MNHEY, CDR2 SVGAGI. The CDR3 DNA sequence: TGTGCCAGCAGAAGACAGGGTATCGCCGGGGAGCTGTTTTTT. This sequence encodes CASRRQGIAGELFF.

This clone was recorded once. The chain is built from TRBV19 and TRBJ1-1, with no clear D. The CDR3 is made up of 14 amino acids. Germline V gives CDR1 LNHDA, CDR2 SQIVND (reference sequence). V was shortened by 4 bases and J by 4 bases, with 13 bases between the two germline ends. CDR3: CASSNGIAITEAFF. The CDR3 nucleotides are TGTGCCAGTAGTAATGGGATTGCGATCACTGAAGCTTTCTTT.

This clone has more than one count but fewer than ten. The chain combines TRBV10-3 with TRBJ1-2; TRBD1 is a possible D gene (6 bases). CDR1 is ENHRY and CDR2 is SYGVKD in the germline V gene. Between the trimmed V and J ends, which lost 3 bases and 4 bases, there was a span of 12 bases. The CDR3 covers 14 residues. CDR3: CAISEQDRTYGYTF. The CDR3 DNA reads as TGTGCCATCAGTGAACAAGACAGGACCTATGGCTACACCTTC.

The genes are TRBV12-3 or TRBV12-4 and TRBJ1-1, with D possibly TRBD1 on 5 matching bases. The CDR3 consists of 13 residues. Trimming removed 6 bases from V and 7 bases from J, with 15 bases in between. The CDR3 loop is CASSHPLTGEAFF. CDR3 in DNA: TGTGCCAGCAGCCATCCTCTTACAGGTGAAGCTTTCTTT.

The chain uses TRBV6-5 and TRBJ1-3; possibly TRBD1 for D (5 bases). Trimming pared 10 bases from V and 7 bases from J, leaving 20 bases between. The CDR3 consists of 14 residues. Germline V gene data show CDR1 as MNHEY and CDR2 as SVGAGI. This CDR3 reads CATVRDRGGNTIYF. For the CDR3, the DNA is TGTGCCACCGTCCGGGACCGAGGTGGGAACACCATATATTTT.

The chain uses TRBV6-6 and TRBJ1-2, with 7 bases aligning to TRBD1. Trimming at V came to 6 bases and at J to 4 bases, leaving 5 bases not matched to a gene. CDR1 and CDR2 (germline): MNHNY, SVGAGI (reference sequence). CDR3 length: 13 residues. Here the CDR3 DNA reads TGTGCCAGCAGCCAAGGGACAGCCTATGGCTACACCTTC. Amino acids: CASSQGTAYGYTF.

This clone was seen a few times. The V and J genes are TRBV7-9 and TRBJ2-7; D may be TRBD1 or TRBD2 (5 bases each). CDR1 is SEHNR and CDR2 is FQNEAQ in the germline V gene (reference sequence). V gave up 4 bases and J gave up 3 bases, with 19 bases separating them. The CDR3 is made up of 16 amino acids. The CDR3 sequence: CASSSTLLVGDYEQYF. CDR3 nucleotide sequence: TGTGCCAGCAGCTCGACCCTTCTAGTGGGGGACTACGAGCAGTACTTC.